Listed below are T cell receptor beta chains from one sample, sequenced in a study of control samples from healthy donors and cancer patients. Method: immunoSEQ multiplex PCR; TCRdb's copy keeps in-frame clones and lacks some. The repertoire holds 200,000 or so clones, with roughly 94% as singletons. The sequenced sample was blood. Every receptor here comes from a man aged 50-60 years in good health. The CDR3 runs from the conserved cysteine through the conserved F or W. The D gene is left open where the match is weak. Clone size is stated in some rows and not others, as once, few, many or a class when expanded.

cdr3_nt,cdr3_aa,clone_size,j_call,v_call,d_call
TGTGCCAGCAGTTTATTTTCTAGCGGGGGGGCAAGGCGCCGTGGGGAGACCCAGTACTTC,CASSLFSSGGARRRGETQYF,.,TRBJ2-5,TRBV28,TRBD2
TGTGCCAGCAGCTTATTCCAGGGGCTTGCCGATCAGCCCCAGCATTTT,CASSLFQGLADQPQHF,.,TRBJ1-5,TRBV7-2,.
TGTGCCAGCAGTCCCGACTATAATTCACCCCTCCACTTT,CASSPDYNSPLHF,.,TRBJ1-6,TRBV27,.
TGTGCCAGCAGTTACTCGGAGGGGGGGGAGCAGTTCTTC,CASSYSEGGEQFF,.,TRBJ2-1,TRBV6-6,.
TGTGCCTGGAGCGCTACAGGAGGAACCGGGGAGCTGTTTTTT,CAWSATGGTGELFF,.,TRBJ2-2,TRBV30,.
TGTGCCAGCAGCTTTTCAGGGGGCACTGAAGCTTTCTTT,CASSFSGGTEAFF,.,TRBJ1-1,TRBV5-5,TRBD1
TGTGCCAGCAGCGCCCCGGGGGGAAGGACCGGGGAGCTGTTTTTT,CASSAPGGRTGELFF,.,TRBJ2-2,TRBV9,TRBD2
TGCGCCAGCAGCTTGGATTCACCCCTCCACTTT,CASSLDSPLHF,.,TRBJ1-6,TRBV5-1,.
TGTGCCAGCCTGCCCCAAGGGGGGGCGTGGGGGGATGGCTACACCTTC,CASLPQGGAWGDGYTF,.,TRBJ1-2,TRBV28,.
TGTGCCAGCAGCGTAGGGGAAGGGAATCAGCCCCAGCATTTT,CASSVGEGNQPQHF,.,TRBJ1-5,TRBV9,.
TGTGCCAGCAGTTTGGGGACTTACGAGCAGTACTTC,CASSLGTYEQYF,.,TRBJ2-7,TRBV28,.
TGTGCCAGCTCACCACCGGGCAGTTTAGCCAAAAACATTCAGTACTTC,CASSPPGSLAKNIQYF,once,TRBJ2-4,TRBV18,.
TGTGCCAGCACCCTGTGGGGGACTGAAGCTTTCTTT,CASTLWGTEAFF,.,TRBJ1-1,TRBV21-1,.
TGTGCCAGCAGCACCCCCGGGGGGAGGACCGGGGAGCTGTTTTTT,CASSTPGGRTGELFF,.,TRBJ2-2,TRBV7-8,TRBD2
TGTGCCGGTTGTAGGGGGCAGAACACTGAAGCTTTCTTT,CAGCRGQNTEAFF,.,TRBJ1-1,TRBV6-6,TRBD1
TGTGCCAGCAGCCTAGACAGGGGGCACTATGGCTACACCTTC,CASSLDRGHYGYTF,.,TRBJ1-2,TRBV7-9,TRBD1